This T cell receptor (beta chain) was sequenced during a study of blood T cell repertoires in COVID-19. Study overall: Samples taken during acute and convalescent COVID-19 were collected in the United States, Italy and Spain. PBMCs, B-cell-depleted T cells, or T cells provided the cDNA or gDNA that made up the material.

Germline V gene lookup returns CDR1 SGHTA and CDR2 FQGNSA. This CDR3 is built from 17 residues. V lost 5 bases, J lost 0 bases, and 9 bases stayed unmatched. As originally analysed: Estimation of nucleated cell counts was performed using reference gene primer amplification. The repertoire was sequenced with immunoSEQ multiplex PCR; TCRdb's copy has only in-frame clones and lacks some. The V and J calls and clone size come from that table; D and trimming were worked out from the DNA. Of a few hundred thousand clones in the sample, approximately 87% were seen once. V gene TRBV7-2 combines with J gene TRBJ2-5, with TRBD2 identical over 10 bases. Sequenced sample: peripheral blood. The sequence derives from a man in his sixties who had recovered from COVID-19. In nucleotides, the CDR3 is TGTGCCAGCAGCCCACACCCGGGACTAGCGAACCAAGAGACCCAGTACTTC. Encoded protein: CASSPHPGLANQETQYF. The complete variable domain, with remaining parts taken from reference TRBV7-2 and TRBJ2-5, reads GAGVSQSPSNKVTEKGKDVELRCDPISGHTALYWYRQSLGQGLEFLIYFQGNSAPDKSGLPSDRFSAERTGGSVSTLTIQRTQQEDSAVYLCASSPHPGLANQETQYFGPGTRLLVL.